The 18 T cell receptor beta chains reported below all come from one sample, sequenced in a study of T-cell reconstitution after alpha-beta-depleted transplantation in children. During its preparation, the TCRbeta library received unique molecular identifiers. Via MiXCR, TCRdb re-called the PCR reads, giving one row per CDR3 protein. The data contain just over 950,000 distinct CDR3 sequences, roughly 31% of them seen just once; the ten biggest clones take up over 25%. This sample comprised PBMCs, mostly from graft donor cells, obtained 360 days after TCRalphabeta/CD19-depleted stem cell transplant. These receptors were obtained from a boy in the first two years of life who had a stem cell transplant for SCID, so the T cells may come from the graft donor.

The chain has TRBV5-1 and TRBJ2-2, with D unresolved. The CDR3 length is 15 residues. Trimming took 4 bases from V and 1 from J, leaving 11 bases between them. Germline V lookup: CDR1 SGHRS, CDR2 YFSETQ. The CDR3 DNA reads TGCGCCAGCAGCCCCCTGGGTCAGAACACCGGGGAGCTGTTTTTT. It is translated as CASSPLGQNTGELFF. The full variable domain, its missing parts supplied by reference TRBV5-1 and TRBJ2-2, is KAGVTQTPRYLIKTRGQQVTLSCSPISGHRSVSWYQQTPGQGLQFLFEYFSETQRNKGNFPGRFSGRQFSNSRSEMNVSTLELGDSALYLCASSPLGQNTGELFFGEGSRLTVL.

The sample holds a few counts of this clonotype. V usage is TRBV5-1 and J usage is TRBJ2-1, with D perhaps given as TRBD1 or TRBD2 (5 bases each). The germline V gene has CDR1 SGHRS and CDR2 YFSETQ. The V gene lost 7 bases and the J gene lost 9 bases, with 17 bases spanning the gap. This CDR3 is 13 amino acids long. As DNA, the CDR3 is TGCGCCAGCCACCTGCCCGGGGCGGGTGAGCAGTTCTTC. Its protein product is CASHLPGAGEQFF. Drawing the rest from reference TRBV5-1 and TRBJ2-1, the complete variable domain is KAGVTQTPRYLIKTRGQQVTLSCSPISGHRSVSWYQQTPGQGLQFLFEYFSETQRNKGNFPGRFSGRQFSNSRSEMNVSTLELGDSALYLCASHLPGAGEQFFGPGTRLTVL.

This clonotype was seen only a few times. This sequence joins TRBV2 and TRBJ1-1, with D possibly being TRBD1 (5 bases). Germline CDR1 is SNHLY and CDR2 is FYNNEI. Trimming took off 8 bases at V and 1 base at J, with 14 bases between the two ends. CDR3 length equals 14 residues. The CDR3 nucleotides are TGTGCCAGCTTCCACCGGGGCCAGAACACTGAAGCTTTCTTT. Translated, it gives CASFHRGQNTEAFF.

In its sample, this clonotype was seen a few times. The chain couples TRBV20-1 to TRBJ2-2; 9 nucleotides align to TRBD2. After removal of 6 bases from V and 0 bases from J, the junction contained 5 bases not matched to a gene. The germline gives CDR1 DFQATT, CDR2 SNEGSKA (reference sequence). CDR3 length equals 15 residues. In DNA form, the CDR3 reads TGCAGTGCGGGTCTAGCGGGGACGAACACCGGGGAGCTGTTTTTT. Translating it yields CSAGLAGTNTGELFF.

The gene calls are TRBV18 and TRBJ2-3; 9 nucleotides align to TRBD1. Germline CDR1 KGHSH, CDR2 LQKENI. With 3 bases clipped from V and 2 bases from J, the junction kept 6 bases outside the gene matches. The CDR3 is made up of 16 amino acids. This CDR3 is CASSPPGTGPTDTQYF. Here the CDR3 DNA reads TGTGCCAGCTCACCTCCCGGGACAGGGCCCACAGATACGCAGTATTTT.

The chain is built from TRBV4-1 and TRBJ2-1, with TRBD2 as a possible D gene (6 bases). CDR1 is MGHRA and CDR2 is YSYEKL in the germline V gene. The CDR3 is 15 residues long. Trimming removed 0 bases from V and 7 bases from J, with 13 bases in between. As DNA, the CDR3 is TGCGCCAGCAGCCAAGATGGCGCGGGGAGGAATGAGCAGTTCTTC. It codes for CASSQDGAGRNEQFF.

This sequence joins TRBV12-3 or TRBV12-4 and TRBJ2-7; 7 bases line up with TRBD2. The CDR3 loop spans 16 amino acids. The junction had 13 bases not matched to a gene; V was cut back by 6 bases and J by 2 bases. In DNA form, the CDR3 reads TGTGCCAGCAGCAAAACCCCGGGACTACGACCCTACGAGCAGTACTTC. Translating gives CASSKTPGLRPYEQYF.

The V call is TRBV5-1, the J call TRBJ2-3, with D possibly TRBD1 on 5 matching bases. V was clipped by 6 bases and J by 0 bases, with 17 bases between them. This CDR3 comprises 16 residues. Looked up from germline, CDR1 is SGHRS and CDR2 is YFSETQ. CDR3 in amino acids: CASTRQGGVSTDTQYF. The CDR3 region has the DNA TGCGCCAGCACCCGTCAGGGTGGCGTTAGCACAGATACGCAGTATTTT.

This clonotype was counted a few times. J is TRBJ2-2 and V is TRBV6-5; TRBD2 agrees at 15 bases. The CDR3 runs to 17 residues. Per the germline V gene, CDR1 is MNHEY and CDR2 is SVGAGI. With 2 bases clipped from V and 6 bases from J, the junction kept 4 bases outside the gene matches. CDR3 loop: CASSYGGTSGGPGELFF. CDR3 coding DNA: TGTGCCAGCAGTTACGGAGGGACTAGCGGGGGGCCCGGGGAGCTGTTTTTT.

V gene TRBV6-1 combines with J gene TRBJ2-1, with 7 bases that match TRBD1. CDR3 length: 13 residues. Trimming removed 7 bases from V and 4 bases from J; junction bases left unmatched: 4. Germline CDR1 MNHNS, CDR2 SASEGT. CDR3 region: CASKKQGYNEQFF. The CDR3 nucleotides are TGTGCCAGCAAAAAACAGGGGTACAATGAGCAGTTCTTC.

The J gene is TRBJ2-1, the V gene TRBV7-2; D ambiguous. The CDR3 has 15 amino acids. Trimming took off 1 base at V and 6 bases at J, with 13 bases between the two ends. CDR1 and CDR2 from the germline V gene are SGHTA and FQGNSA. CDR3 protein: CASSLVSDALNEQFF. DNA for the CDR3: TGTGCCAGCAGCTTAGTTTCGGATGCACTCAATGAGCAGTTCTTC.

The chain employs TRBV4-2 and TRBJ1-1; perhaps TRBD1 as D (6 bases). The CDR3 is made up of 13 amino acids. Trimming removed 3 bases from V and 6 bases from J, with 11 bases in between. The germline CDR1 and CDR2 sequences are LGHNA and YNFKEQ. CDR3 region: CASSHQGSPEAFF. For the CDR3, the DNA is TGTGCCAGCAGCCACCAGGGGAGCCCTGAAGCTTTCTTT.

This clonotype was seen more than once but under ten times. CDR3 in DNA: TGTGCCAGCAGCCAAGCCCGGGGCTCTGGAAACACCATATATTTT. This gives the protein CASSQARGSGNTIYF. V gene TRBV12-3 or TRBV12-4 combines with J gene TRBJ1-3; D remains ambiguous. The germline V and J ends were trimmed by 6 bases and 0 bases, with 12 bases remaining between them. The CDR3 spans 15 residues.

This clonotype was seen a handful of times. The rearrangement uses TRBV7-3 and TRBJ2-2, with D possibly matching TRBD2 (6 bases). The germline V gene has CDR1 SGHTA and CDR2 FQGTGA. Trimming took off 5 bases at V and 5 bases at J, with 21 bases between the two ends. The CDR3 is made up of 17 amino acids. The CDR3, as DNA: TGTGCCAGCAGCGAAATTAGGCAGGGCCGGGGGACCGGGGAGCTGTTTTTT. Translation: CASSEIRQGRGTGELFF.

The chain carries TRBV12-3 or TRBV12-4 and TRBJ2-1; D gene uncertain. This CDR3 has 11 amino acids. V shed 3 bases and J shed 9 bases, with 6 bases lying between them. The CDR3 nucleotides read TGTGCCAGCAGTTTTTACGGTGAGCAGTTCTTC. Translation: CASSFYGEQFF.

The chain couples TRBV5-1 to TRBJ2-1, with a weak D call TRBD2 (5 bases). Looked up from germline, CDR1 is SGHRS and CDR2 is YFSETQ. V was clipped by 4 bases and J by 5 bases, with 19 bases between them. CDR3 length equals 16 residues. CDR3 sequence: CASSPPTGFSHNEQFF. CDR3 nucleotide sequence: TGCGCCAGCAGCCCCCCTACGGGGTTTTCCCACAATGAGCAGTTCTTC.

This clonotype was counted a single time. CDR3 sequence: CASSQFRQTPINEQYF. CDR3 nucleotide sequence: TGTGCCAGCAGCCAGTTTCGGCAGACCCCAATTAACGAGCAGTACTTC. V usage is TRBV4-2 and J usage is TRBJ2-7; no clear D gene. The V gene lost 3 bases and the J gene lost 5 bases, with 20 bases spanning the gap. Germline values: CDR1 LGHNA, CDR2 YNFKEQ. This CDR3 spans 16 amino acids.

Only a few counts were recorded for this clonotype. For the CDR3, the DNA is TGCGCCAGCAGCCCAACGGACAGGCTCCGAGAGACCCAGTACTTC. It encodes CASSPTDRLRETQYF. This chain connects TRBV5-1 to TRBJ2-5, with 7 bases fitting TRBD1. CDR3 length equals 15 residues. CDR1 and CDR2 (germline): SGHRS, YFSETQ. The V gene end was trimmed by 4 bases and the J gene end by 4 bases; junction bases not matched to a gene: 10.